One and the same sample provided the 8 T cell receptor beta chains below, sequenced in a study of shared clonotypes between healthy human individuals. Terminally differentiated effector memory CD45RA+ cells were excluded from the naive CD8 cells, which were CD45RO-negative and positively selected for CCR7. This table comes from immunoSEQ multiplex PCR, and its TCRdb copy is limited to in-frame clones, with some not included. The table has roughly 570,000 clones, roughly 98% seen once. The sequenced sample was naive CD8+ T cells sorted from blood. These receptors were obtained from a man aged 30-40 years in good health.

The chain is built from TRBV21-1 and TRBJ2-1; the table assigns TRBD2, which was not confirmed against the DNA. TRBV21-1 is a documented pseudogene. This CDR3 has 16 residues. The CDR3 nucleotides read TGTGCCAGCAGCAAAGGCGGTAGCCCCAGTTCGAATGAGCAGTTCTTC. Amino acids: CASSKGGSPSSNEQFF.

Concerning this clone: This same CDR3 is encoded by further DNA sequences in the sample. V usage is TRBV27 and J usage is TRBJ2-7; D uncertain. The V and J ends lost 4 bases and 2 bases respectively, with 9 bases between them. The CDR3 sequence is 13 residues long. CDR1 is MNHEY, CDR2 SMNVEV, per germline (reference sequence). CDR3 nucleotides: TGTGCCAGCAGTTATCGGCGAACCTACGAGCAGTACTTC. It specifies CASSYRRTYEQYF.

This chain links TRBV7-9 with TRBJ1-1; TRBD1 is a possible D gene (5 bases). Germline CDR1 is SEHNR and CDR2 is FQNEAQ (reference sequence). Trimming removed 4 bases from V and 0 bases from J, with 9 bases in between. CDR3 length: 14 residues. This CDR3 reads CASSWGPMNTEAFF. CDR3 nucleotide sequence: TGTGCCAGCAGCTGGGGACCCATGAACACTGAAGCTTTCTTT.

This rearrangement joins TRBV6-5 to TRBJ1-2; 8 nucleotides agree with TRBD1. The germline V gene encodes CDR1 MNHEY and CDR2 SVGAGI. This CDR3 contains 12 residues. The trim removed 7 bases at V and 8 bases at J, leaving 6 bases unmatched. The CDR3 is CASTGTGDGYTF. The CDR3 region has the DNA TGTGCCAGCACAGGGACAGGAGACGGCTACACCTTC.

The V call is TRBV11-2, the J call TRBJ2-7; D uncertain. V shed 3 bases and J shed 0 bases, with 12 bases lying between them. This CDR3 is 15 amino acids long. The germline V gene has CDR1 SGHAT and CDR2 FQNNGV. In DNA, the CDR3 is TGTGCCAGCAGCTTTGCGTGGGATGACTCCTACGAGCAGTACTTC. As protein: CASSFAWDDSYEQYF.

The gene calls are TRBV27 and TRBJ1-2, with D possibly TRBD1 on 6 matching bases. V lost 5 bases, J lost 4 bases, and 11 bases lay in between. This CDR3 has 13 residues. The V gene's germline CDR1 is MNHEY and CDR2 SMNVEV (reference sequence). For the CDR3, the DNA is TGTGCCAGCAGTACAGCGACAGGCTATGGCTACACCTTC. Translated, it gives CASSTATGYGYTF.

The V call is TRBV23-1, the J call TRBJ2-7; TRBD2 is a possible D gene (6 bases). TRBV23-1 is recorded as an ORF, its role being uncertain. CDR3 length: 14 residues. V was trimmed by 4 bases and J by 2 bases, leaving 12 bases between them. The DNA of the CDR3 is TGCGCCAGCAGTCGGGGGGACGGAGCCTACGAGCAGTACTTC. Translation gives CASSRGDGAYEQYF.

The V gene is TRBV23-1, the J gene TRBJ1-1; D might be TRBD1 (6 bases). TRBV23-1 is an ORF; its function is uncertain. The CDR3 length is 13 residues. V gave up 6 bases and J gave up 0 bases, with 8 bases separating them. The CDR3 nucleotides are TGCGCCAGCAGGTGGGACATGAACACTGAAGCTTTCTTT. It encodes CASRWDMNTEAFF.